The following is a TCR beta chain sequence with its context. Here immunoSEQ multiplex PCR was the method, and the copy in TCRdb shows in-frame clones only, minus some. The top ten hold approximately 0.5% of the sample, which has about 1 million clones, 75% to 80% seen once. It was into CD45RA+ naive and CD45RA-negative memory subsets that the CD4+ cells were split. These data originate in a study of shared clonotypes between healthy human individuals. The clonotype originates from a man aged 18 to 35 in good health. Some clones in this sample may be carry-over from other donors' samples. The specimen was memory CD4+ T cells from PBMCs. Subset specified: CD45RA-negative fraction.

The CDR3: CASSSLTGSYNEQFF. Here the CDR3 DNA reads TGCGCCAGCAGCTCACTTACCGGGAGTTACAATGAGCAGTTCTTC. The chain combines TRBV5-1 with TRBJ2-1, with a tentative D call TRBD2 (6 bases). The CDR3 covers 15 residues. Trimming cost V 3 bases and J 4 bases, with 14 bases left between them. In germline, CDR1 is SGHRS, CDR2 YFSETQ. Combining the CDR3 with reference TRBV5-1 and TRBJ2-1 gives the whole variable domain KAGVTQTPRYLIKTRGQQVTLSCSPISGHRSVSWYQQTPGQGLQFLFEYFSETQRNKGNFPGRFSGRQFSNSRSEMNVSTLELGDSALYLCASSSLTGSYNEQFFGPGTRLTVL.